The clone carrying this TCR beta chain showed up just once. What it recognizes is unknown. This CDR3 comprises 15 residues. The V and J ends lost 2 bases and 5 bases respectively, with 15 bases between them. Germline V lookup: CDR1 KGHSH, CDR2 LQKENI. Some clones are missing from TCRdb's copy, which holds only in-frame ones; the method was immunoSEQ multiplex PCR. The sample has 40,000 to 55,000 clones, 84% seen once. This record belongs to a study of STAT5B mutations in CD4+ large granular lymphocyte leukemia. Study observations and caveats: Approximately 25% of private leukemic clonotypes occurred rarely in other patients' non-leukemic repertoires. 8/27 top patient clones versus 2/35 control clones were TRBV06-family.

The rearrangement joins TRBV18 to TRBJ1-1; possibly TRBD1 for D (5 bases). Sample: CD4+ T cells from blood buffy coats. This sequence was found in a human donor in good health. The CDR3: CASSPRGGLGTEAFF. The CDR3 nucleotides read TGTGCCAGCTCACCAAGGGGCGGCTTAGGGACTGAAGCTTTCTTT. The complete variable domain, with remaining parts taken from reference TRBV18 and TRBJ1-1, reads NAGVMQNPRHLVRRRGQEARLRCSPMKGHSHVYWYRQLPEEGLKFMVYLQKENIIDESGMPKERFSAEFPKEGPSILRIQQVVRGDSAAYFCASSPRGGLGTEAFFGQGTRLTVV.